Listed below are T cell receptor beta chains from one sample, sequenced in a study of blood T cell repertoires in COVID-19. Assay used: immunoSEQ multiplex PCR; TCRdb lists only in-frame clones, some missing. This sample has about 140,000 clones; roughly four fifths occur once, and the top ten carry around 3.2%. Sequencing was carried out using PBMCs or T cells enriched from blood (not recorded which). The receptors shown here come from a woman in her forties or fifties with acute COVID-19. CDR3s include the opening cysteine and the closing phenylalanine or tryptophan. Fields, in order: J gene, D gene, clone size, V gene, CDR3 DNA, CDR3 protein. The D gene is left open where the match is weak. The size of a clone is reported for some rows only, either as once, few or many, or as a class for expanded clones.

j_gene: TRBJ1-1
d_gene: NA
abundance: NA
v_gene: TRBV12-2
CDR3nt: TGTGCAAGTCGCTGGGGGGGGAACACTGAAGCTTTCTTT
CDR3aa: CASRWGGNTEAFF

j_gene: TRBJ2-7
d_gene: NA
abundance: NA
v_gene: TRBV5-1
CDR3nt: TGCGCCAGCAGGTCGAGTGGGACGCCAGGGGAAGGATACGAGCAGTACTTC
CDR3aa: CASRSSGTPGEGYEQYF

j_gene: TRBJ2-3
d_gene: NA
abundance: NA
v_gene: TRBV7-9
CDR3nt: TGTGCCAGCAGCCCCAGGAGGGGCAGCACAGATACGCAGTATTTT
CDR3aa: CASSPRRGSTDTQYF

j_gene: TRBJ2-3
d_gene: NA
abundance: NA
v_gene: TRBV3-1/TRBV3-2
CDR3nt: TGTGCCAGCAGCCAAGGCGGCGGGACCCGCACAGATACGCAGTATTTT
CDR3aa: CASSQGGGTRTDTQYF

j_gene: TRBJ1-1
d_gene: TRBD1
abundance: NA
v_gene: TRBV30
CDR3nt: TGTGCCTGGAGGACAGGGTCTGAAGCTTTCTTT
CDR3aa: CAWRTGSEAFF

j_gene: TRBJ2-7
d_gene: NA
abundance: NA
v_gene: TRBV19
CDR3nt: TGTGCCAGTAGTTTCGGAGCGACTCGCGAGCAGTACTTC
CDR3aa: CASSFGATREQYF

j_gene: TRBJ2-3
d_gene: NA
abundance: NA
v_gene: TRBV27
CDR3nt: TGTGCCAGCAGTTTATCCCCAGTTTCAGATACGCAGTATTTT
CDR3aa: CASSLSPVSDTQYF

j_gene: TRBJ1-5
d_gene: NA
abundance: NA
v_gene: TRBV19
CDR3nt: TGTGCCAGTAATACTGGCAATCAGCCCCAGCATTTT
CDR3aa: CASNTGNQPQHF

j_gene: TRBJ1-3
d_gene: NA
abundance: once
v_gene: TRBV5-5
CDR3nt: TGTGCCAGCAGCCGAGAGGCCTCTGGAAACACCATATATTTT
CDR3aa: CASSREASGNTIYF

j_gene: TRBJ2-3
d_gene: TRBD2
abundance: NA
v_gene: TRBV6-4
CDR3nt: TGTGCCAGCAGTGCCGGGACTAGCGGGTCAGATACGCAGTATTTT
CDR3aa: CASSAGTSGSDTQYF

j_gene: TRBJ1-6
d_gene: TRBD1
abundance: many
v_gene: TRBV2
CDR3nt: TGTGCCAGCAAACGGACAGGGGGAAAGTCACCCCTCCACTTT
CDR3aa: CASKRTGGKSPLHF

j_gene: TRBJ1-1
d_gene: NA
abundance: once
v_gene: TRBV21-1
CDR3nt: TGTGCCAGCAGCAAAGCGCGGGGGGAGAACACTGAAGCTTTCTTT
CDR3aa: CASSKARGENTEAFF

j_gene: TRBJ2-2
d_gene: NA
abundance: NA
v_gene: TRBV2
CDR3nt: TGTGCCAGCAGTGTTGCGTCAGGGCTTCACACCGGGGAGCTGTTTTTT
CDR3aa: CASSVASGLHTGELFF

j_gene: TRBJ2-5
d_gene: NA
abundance: NA
v_gene: TRBV19
CDR3nt: TGTGCCAGTAGTATTACGGGGACACCCGGAGAGACCCAGTACTTC
CDR3aa: CASSITGTPGETQYF

j_gene: TRBJ2-1
d_gene: TRBD2
abundance: few
v_gene: TRBV5-1
CDR3nt: TGCGCCAGCAGCTTGGGAGAGGCGGGAGGCTACAATGAGCAGTTCTTC
CDR3aa: CASSLGEAGGYNEQFF

j_gene: TRBJ1-2
d_gene: NA
abundance: NA
v_gene: TRBV6-5
CDR3nt: TGTGCCAGCAGTTCCCCCGGGGGGGATAACTATGGCTACACCTTC
CDR3aa: CASSSPGGDNYGYTF

j_gene: TRBJ1-3
d_gene: NA
abundance: NA
v_gene: TRBV7-9
CDR3nt: TGTGCCAGCAGCCTCGGGGGGAACTCTGGAAACACCATATATTTT
CDR3aa: CASSLGGNSGNTIYF

j_gene: TRBJ1-5
d_gene: NA
abundance: NA
v_gene: TRBV24-1
CDR3nt: TGTGCCACCAGTGACCGTACTAGGTATCCTCAGCCCCAGCATTTT
CDR3aa: CATSDRTRYPQPQHF

j_gene: TRBJ2-3
d_gene: TRBD2
abundance: NA
v_gene: TRBV7-2
CDR3nt: TGTGCCAGCAGCGCTTTAGCGGGAGCGGCGGCAGATACGCAGTATTTT
CDR3aa: CASSALAGAAADTQYF

j_gene: TRBJ1-1
d_gene: NA
abundance: NA
v_gene: TRBV5-1
CDR3nt: TGCGCCAGCAGCTTGGGGCCGTCGAACACTGAAGCTTTCTTT
CDR3aa: CASSLGPSNTEAFF

j_gene: TRBJ1-2
d_gene: TRBD1
abundance: NA
v_gene: TRBV10-3
CDR3nt: TGTGCCATCAGTGAGTCTACAGGGGACAACTATGGCTACACCTTC
CDR3aa: CAISESTGDNYGYTF

j_gene: TRBJ1-3
d_gene: NA
abundance: once
v_gene: TRBV5-1
CDR3nt: TGCGCCAGCAGCTTGGTGTCTCCTGGAGACTCTGGAAACACCATATATTTT
CDR3aa: CASSLVSPGDSGNTIYF

j_gene: TRBJ1-2
d_gene: NA
abundance: NA
v_gene: TRBV19
CDR3nt: TGTGCCAGTAGCACACGACAGGACAACTATGGCTACACCTTC
CDR3aa: CASSTRQDNYGYTF

j_gene: TRBJ1-3
d_gene: NA
abundance: NA
v_gene: TRBV11-3
CDR3nt: TGTGCCAGCAGCTTACGTGGAGGCTTCTCTGGAAACACCATATATTTT
CDR3aa: CASSLRGGFSGNTIYF

j_gene: TRBJ1-4
d_gene: TRBD1
abundance: once
v_gene: TRBV7-9
CDR3nt: TGTGCCAGCAGCCTCCCAAGACAGGGACCTAATGAAAAACTGTTTTTT
CDR3aa: CASSLPRQGPNEKLFF

j_gene: TRBJ2-5
d_gene: TRBD2
abundance: once
v_gene: TRBV7-9
CDR3nt: TGTGCCAGCAGCTTAAGGGGAGGGGTGGAGACCCAGTACTTC
CDR3aa: CASSLRGGVETQYF

j_gene: TRBJ1-3
d_gene: NA
abundance: NA
v_gene: TRBV3-1/TRBV3-2
CDR3nt: TGTGCCAGCAGCCAAGATGGGATACAGGGCCCCAGGGGAAACACCATATATTTT
CDR3aa: CASSQDGIQGPRGNTIYF

j_gene: TRBJ2-3
d_gene: TRBD1
abundance: few
v_gene: TRBV7-2
CDR3nt: TGTGCCAGCAGCTCGGGACAGATCACGAATACGCAGTATTTT
CDR3aa: CASSSGQITNTQYF

j_gene: TRBJ1-1
d_gene: TRBD1
abundance: NA
v_gene: TRBV5-1
CDR3nt: TGCGCCAGCAGCCCGTGGGGGACAGGGGACCCGAACACTGAAGCTTTCTTT
CDR3aa: CASSPWGTGDPNTEAFF

j_gene: TRBJ1-5
d_gene: NA
abundance: NA
v_gene: TRBV2
CDR3nt: TGTGCCAGCAGTGCACAGGTATATAGCAATCAGCCCCAGCATTTT
CDR3aa: CASSAQVYSNQPQHF

j_gene: TRBJ1-2
d_gene: NA
abundance: NA
v_gene: TRBV19
CDR3nt: TGTGCCACCAGGCGGGCGACAGGCGTATATGGCTACACCTTC
CDR3aa: CATRRATGVYGYTF

j_gene: TRBJ1-1
d_gene: NA
abundance: NA
v_gene: TRBV30
CDR3nt: TGTGCCTGGAAAGATGGGAGGAACACTGAAGCTTTCTTT
CDR3aa: CAWKDGRNTEAFF

j_gene: TRBJ2-7
d_gene: NA
abundance: few
v_gene: TRBV4-2
CDR3nt: TGTGCCAGCAGCCAAGTCAGTGGACAAGCCTACGAGCAGTACTTC
CDR3aa: CASSQVSGQAYEQYF

j_gene: TRBJ1-2
d_gene: NA
abundance: NA
v_gene: TRBV19
CDR3nt: TGTGCCAGTAGTATTGGGCCCCGTGGTGGCTACACCTTC
CDR3aa: CASSIGPRGGYTF

j_gene: TRBJ1-5
d_gene: TRBD1
abundance: NA
v_gene: TRBV25-1
CDR3nt: TGTGCCAGCAGGGGACAGGGGCTCAATCAGCCCCAGCATTTT
CDR3aa: CASRGQGLNQPQHF

j_gene: TRBJ1-3
d_gene: NA
abundance: NA
v_gene: TRBV5-1
CDR3nt: TGCGCCAGCAGCCCGGTGGGCGTATCCTCTGGAAACACCATATATTTT
CDR3aa: CASSPVGVSSGNTIYF

j_gene: TRBJ1-2
d_gene: NA
abundance: NA
v_gene: TRBV6-5
CDR3nt: TGTGCCAGCACCCCTGGCCGGCGGAGCTATGGCTACACCTTC
CDR3aa: CASTPGRRSYGYTF

j_gene: TRBJ1-4
d_gene: TRBD1
abundance: NA
v_gene: TRBV18
CDR3nt: TGTGCCAGCTCACCAGGACAGGGAAATGAAAAACTGTTTTTT
CDR3aa: CASSPGQGNEKLFF

j_gene: TRBJ1-5
d_gene: NA
abundance: once
v_gene: TRBV2
CDR3nt: TGTGCCAGCTCCGGGGGGCAGCATAGCAATCAGCCCCAGCATTTT
CDR3aa: CASSGGQHSNQPQHF

j_gene: TRBJ2-3
d_gene: NA
abundance: NA
v_gene: TRBV30
CDR3nt: TGTGCCTGGAGTGTTAACAGTCTCTCAGATACGCAGTATTTT
CDR3aa: CAWSVNSLSDTQYF

j_gene: TRBJ2-5
d_gene: NA
abundance: NA
v_gene: TRBV5-1
CDR3nt: TGCGCCAGCAGCTTGGGTGCCGACAAACAAGAGACCCAGTACTTC
CDR3aa: CASSLGADKQETQYF

j_gene: TRBJ2-1
d_gene: TRBD1
abundance: NA
v_gene: TRBV7-3
CDR3nt: TGTGCCAGCAGGTCCGGGACAGGGGCTCCTGAGCAGTTCTTC
CDR3aa: CASRSGTGAPEQFF

j_gene: TRBJ1-5
d_gene: NA
abundance: NA
v_gene: TRBV30
CDR3nt: TGTGCCTGGAGCCGAGGAGGAGGTCAGCCCCAGCATTTT
CDR3aa: CAWSRGGGQPQHF

j_gene: TRBJ2-7
d_gene: NA
abundance: NA
v_gene: TRBV4-3
CDR3nt: TGCGCCAGCAGCCAAGGCACAGGGCTGTACTTC
CDR3aa: CASSQGTGLYF

j_gene: TRBJ2-7
d_gene: NA
abundance: NA
v_gene: TRBV7-2
CDR3nt: TGTGCCAGCAGCTCAAGCTCTAGCGCCGCCCGCACCCCACCCCGGCAGTACTTC
CDR3aa: CASSSSSSAARTPPRQYF

j_gene: TRBJ2-5
d_gene: TRBD1
abundance: few
v_gene: TRBV20-1
CDR3nt: TGCGGAGGACAGGGGCAAGAGACCCAGTACTTC
CDR3aa: CGGQGQETQYF

j_gene: TRBJ1-5
d_gene: NA
abundance: NA
v_gene: TRBV30
CDR3nt: TGTGCCTGGAGTAGCGCCAGCAATCAGCCCCAGCATTTT
CDR3aa: CAWSSASNQPQHF

j_gene: TRBJ2-6
d_gene: NA
abundance: NA
v_gene: TRBV3-1/TRBV3-2
CDR3nt: TGTGCCAGCAGCCAAGACAGCTCTGGGGCCAACGTCCTGACTTTC
CDR3aa: CASSQDSSGANVLTF

j_gene: TRBJ2-3
d_gene: TRBD2
abundance: NA
v_gene: TRBV7-9
CDR3nt: TGTGCCAGCAGCCGGGGGGGACTAGCGGGATCGACAGATACGCAGTATTTT
CDR3aa: CASSRGGLAGSTDTQYF

j_gene: TRBJ2-5
d_gene: NA
abundance: NA
v_gene: TRBV11-2
CDR3nt: TGTGCCAGCAGCTTAACCTACGGGGTCCAAGAGACCCAGTACTTC
CDR3aa: CASSLTYGVQETQYF

j_gene: TRBJ2-7
d_gene: TRBD2
abundance: NA
v_gene: TRBV6-2/TRBV6-3
CDR3nt: TGTGCCAGCAGTTACTTAGCGGGCCACTACGAGCAGTACTTC
CDR3aa: CASSYLAGHYEQYF